This TCR beta chain was observed in a study of blood T cell repertoires in COVID-19. Across the whole study: The study drew acute and convalescent COVID-19 samples from the United States, Italy and Spain.

The CDR3 extends over 13 amino acids. The germline gives CDR1 GTSNPN, CDR2 SVGIG (reference sequence). Between the trimmed V and J ends, which lost 2 bases and 8 bases, there was a span of 13 bases. How the authors handled the data: Researchers report that nucleated cell counts were estimated from reference gene primer amplification. Here immunoSEQ multiplex PCR was the method, and the copy in TCRdb shows in-frame clones only, minus some. The D gene and trimming were derived from the DNA, and the V and J assignments and clone size from that table. The sample includes tens of thousands of clones, approximately 90% of them seen just once.

The chain links TRBV30 to TRBJ1-3, with a tentative D call TRBD1 (5 bases). This TCR derives from a woman of 80 years or more with acute or convalescent COVID-19. The sequenced sample consisted of peripheral blood. In nucleotides, the CDR3 is TGTGCCTGGAGTCAACGGGGGGAATACACCATATATTTT. This encodes CAWSQRGEYTIYF.